What follows is one T cell receptor (beta chain) and its context. Researchers sorted participants into cohorts using their self-reported clinical history. This sample is part of a study of blood T cell repertoires in COVID-19. Study-wide context: The United States, Italy and Spain supplied acute and convalescent COVID-19 samples.

TCRdb keeps only in-frame clones here, not all; method: immunoSEQ multiplex PCR. The sample includes about 280,000 clones, 85% of them seen just once. Trimming cost V 3 bases and J 12 bases, with 15 bases left between them. The CDR3 runs to 13 residues. This receptor was identified in a woman aged 50 to 60 who had recovered from COVID-19. Source material: PBMCs or T cells enriched from blood (not recorded which). This chain connects TRBV12-3 or TRBV12-4 to TRBJ1-5, with D possibly being TRBD1 (6 bases). DNA for the CDR3: TGTGCCAGCAGTTTCGGGACAAGTAGTATCCAGCATTTT. Its translation is CASSFGTSSIQHF.